The clone carrying this T cell receptor (beta chain) occurred once. The antigen is unknown. This specimen comes from a study of shared clonotypes between healthy human individuals. As for the study in general: The donors, two women and a few men, were aged 18 to 49. The study used three CD4 naive, three CD4 memory, two CD8 naive and one CD8 memory plate per donor. Study-wide results and caveats: On the whole, naive subsets had larger estimated richness than memory subsets had.

This CDR3 contains 15 residues. V lost 4 bases and J lost 4, with 13 bases in between. Germline CDR1 and CDR2: SGHVS and FQNEAQ. Everyone who donated was a Caucasian adult who lived in Nashville, Tennessee. Produced via immunoSEQ multiplex PCR; TCRdb's table is partial and in-frame only. The sample lists more than 2,000,000 clones, 80% to 95% occurring once. The chain employs TRBV7-8 and TRBJ2-2, with D tentatively TRBD1 (6 bases). The receptor comes from a man aged 18 to 30 in good health. Some clones in this sample may be carry-over from other donors' samples. Sequencing input: naive CD4+ T cells from PBMCs. The subset was: CD45RA+ positively selected. Here the CDR3 DNA reads TGTGCCAGCAGCTACAGGGATTTAGGCACCGGGGAGCTGTTTTTT. Amino acid sequence: CASSYRDLGTGELFF.